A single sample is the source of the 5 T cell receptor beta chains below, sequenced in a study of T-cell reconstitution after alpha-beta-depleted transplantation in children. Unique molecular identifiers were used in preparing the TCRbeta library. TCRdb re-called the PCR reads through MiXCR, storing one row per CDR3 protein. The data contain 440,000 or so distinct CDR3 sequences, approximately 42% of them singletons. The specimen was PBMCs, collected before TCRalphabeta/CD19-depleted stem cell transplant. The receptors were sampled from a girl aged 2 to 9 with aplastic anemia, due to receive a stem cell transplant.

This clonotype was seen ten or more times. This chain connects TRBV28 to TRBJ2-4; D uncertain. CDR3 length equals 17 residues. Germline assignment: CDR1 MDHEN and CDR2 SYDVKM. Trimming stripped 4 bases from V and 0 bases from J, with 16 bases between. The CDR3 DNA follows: TGTGCCAGCAGTTCCACCCCTAGTGTCCTAGCCAAAAACATTCAGTACTTC. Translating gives CASSSTPSVLAKNIQYF. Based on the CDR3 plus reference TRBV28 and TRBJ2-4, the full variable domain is DVKVTQSSRYLVKRTGEKVFLECVQDMDHENMFWYRQDPGLGLRLIYFSYDVKMKEKGDIPEGYSVSREKKERFSLILESASTNQTSMYLCASSSTPSVLAKNIQYFGAGTRLSVL.

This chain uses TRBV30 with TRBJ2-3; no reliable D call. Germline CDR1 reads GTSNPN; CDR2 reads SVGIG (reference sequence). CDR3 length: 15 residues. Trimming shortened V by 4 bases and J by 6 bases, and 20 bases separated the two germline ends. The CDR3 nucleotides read TGTGCCTGGAACCTACGTGGCGGATTATCGGATACGCAGTATTTT. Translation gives CAWNLRGGLSDTQYF.

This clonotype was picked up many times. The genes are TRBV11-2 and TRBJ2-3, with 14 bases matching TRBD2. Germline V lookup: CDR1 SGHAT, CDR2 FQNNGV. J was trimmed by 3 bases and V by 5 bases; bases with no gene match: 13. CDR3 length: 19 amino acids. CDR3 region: CASSPGTSGSSRRTDTQYF. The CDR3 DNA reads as TGTGCCAGCAGCCCAGGGACTAGCGGGAGTAGTCGGAGAACAGATACGCAGTATTTT.

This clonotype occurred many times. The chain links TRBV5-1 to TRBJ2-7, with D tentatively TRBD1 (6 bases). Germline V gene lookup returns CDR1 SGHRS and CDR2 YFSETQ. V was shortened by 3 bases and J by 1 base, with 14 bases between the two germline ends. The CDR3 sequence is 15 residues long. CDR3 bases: TGCGCCAGCAGCTCTATTCAGGGGAGATCCTACGAGCAGTACTTC. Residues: CASSSIQGRSYEQYF.

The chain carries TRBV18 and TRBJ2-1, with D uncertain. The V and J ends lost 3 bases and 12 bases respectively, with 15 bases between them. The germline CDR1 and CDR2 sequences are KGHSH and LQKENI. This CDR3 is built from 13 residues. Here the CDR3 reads CASSPAESTLQFF. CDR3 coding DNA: TGTGCCAGCTCACCGGCAGAATCCACCTTGCAGTTCTTC.